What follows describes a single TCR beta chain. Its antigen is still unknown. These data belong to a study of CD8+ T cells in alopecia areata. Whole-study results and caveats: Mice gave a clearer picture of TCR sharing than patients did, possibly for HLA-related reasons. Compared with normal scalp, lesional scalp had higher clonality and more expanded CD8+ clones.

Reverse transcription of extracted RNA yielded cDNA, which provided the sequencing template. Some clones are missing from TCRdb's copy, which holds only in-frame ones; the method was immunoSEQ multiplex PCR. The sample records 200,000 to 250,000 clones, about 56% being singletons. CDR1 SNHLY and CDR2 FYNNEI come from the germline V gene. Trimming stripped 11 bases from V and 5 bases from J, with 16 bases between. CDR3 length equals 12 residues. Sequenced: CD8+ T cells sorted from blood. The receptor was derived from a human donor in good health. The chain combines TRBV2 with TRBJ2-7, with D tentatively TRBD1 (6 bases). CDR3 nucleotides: TGTGCCTCACAGCAGGGGTTAGACGAGCAGTACTTC. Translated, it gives CASQQGLDEQYF.